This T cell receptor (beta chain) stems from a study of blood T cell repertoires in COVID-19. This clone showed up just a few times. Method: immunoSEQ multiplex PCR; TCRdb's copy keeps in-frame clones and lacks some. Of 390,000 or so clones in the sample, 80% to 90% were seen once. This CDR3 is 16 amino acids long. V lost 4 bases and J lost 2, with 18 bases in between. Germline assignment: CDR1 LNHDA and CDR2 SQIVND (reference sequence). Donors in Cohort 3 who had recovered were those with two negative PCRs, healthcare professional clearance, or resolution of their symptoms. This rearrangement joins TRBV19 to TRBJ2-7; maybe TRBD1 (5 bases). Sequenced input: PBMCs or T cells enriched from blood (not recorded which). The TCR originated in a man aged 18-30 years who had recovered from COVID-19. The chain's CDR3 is CASSTTSGLRPYEQYF. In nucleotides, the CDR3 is TGTGCCAGTAGTACCACGTCAGGGTTACGGCCCTACGAGCAGTACTTC.